The sequence of this TCR beta chain was determined in a study of cytomegalovirus exposure and HLA in healthy donors. V was clipped by 9 bases and J by 3 bases, with 14 bases between them. The CDR3 loop spans 13 amino acids. The germline V gene encodes CDR1 SSHAT and CDR2 FNYEAQ (reference sequence). The PCR ran on 60 Vbeta and 13 Jbeta primers. Profiled with immunoSEQ multiplex PCR; TCRdb holds only in-frame clones, not every one. Counted here are roughly 190,000 clones, about 85% occurring once; the ten biggest clones make up around 0.99%. The specimen sequenced was PBMCs. This sequence joins TRBV7-7 and TRBJ1-1; D not resolved. This receptor was obtained from a boy aged 2 to 9 in good health and CMV-seronegative. CDR3 amino acids: CARGWEVDTEAFF. In DNA form, the CDR3 reads TGTGCCAGGGGATGGGAGGTGGACACTGAAGCTTTCTTT.